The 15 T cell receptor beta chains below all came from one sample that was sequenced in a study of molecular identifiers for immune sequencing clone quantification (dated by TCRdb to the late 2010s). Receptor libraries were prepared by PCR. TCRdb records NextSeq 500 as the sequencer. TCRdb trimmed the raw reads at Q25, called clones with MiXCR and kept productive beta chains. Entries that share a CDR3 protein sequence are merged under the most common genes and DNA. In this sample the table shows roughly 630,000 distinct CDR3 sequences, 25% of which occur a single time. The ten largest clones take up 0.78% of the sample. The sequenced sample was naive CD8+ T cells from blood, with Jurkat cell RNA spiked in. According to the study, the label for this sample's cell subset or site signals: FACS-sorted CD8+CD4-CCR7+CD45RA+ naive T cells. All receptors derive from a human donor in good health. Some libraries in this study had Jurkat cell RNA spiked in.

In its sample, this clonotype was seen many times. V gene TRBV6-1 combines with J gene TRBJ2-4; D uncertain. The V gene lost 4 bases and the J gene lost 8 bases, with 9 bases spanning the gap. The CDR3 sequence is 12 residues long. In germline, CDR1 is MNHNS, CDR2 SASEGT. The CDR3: CASSGGFDIQYF. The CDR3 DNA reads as TGTGCCAGCAGTGGGGGTTTCGACATTCAGTACTTC.

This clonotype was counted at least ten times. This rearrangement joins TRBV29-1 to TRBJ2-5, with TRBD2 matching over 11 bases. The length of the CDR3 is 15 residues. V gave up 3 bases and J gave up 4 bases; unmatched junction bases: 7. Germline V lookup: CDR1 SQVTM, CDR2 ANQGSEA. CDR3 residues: CSVEPIAGGGETQYF. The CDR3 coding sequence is TGCAGCGTTGAGCCTATAGCGGGAGGGGGAGAGACCCAGTACTTC.

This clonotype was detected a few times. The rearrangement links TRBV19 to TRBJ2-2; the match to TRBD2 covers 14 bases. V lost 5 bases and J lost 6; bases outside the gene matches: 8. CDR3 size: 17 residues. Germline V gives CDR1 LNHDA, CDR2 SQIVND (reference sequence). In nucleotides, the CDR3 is TGTGCCAGTAGTTGGACTAGCGGGAGGTCCTGGGCCGGGGAGCTGTTTTTT. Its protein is CASSWTSGRSWAGELFF.

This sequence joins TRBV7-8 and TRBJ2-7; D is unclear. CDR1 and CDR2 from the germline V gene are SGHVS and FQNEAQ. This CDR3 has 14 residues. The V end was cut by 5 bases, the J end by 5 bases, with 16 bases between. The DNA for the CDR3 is TGTGCCAGCAGCCCCATAGTTTCTCCTAACGAGCAGTACTTC. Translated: CASSPIVSPNEQYF.

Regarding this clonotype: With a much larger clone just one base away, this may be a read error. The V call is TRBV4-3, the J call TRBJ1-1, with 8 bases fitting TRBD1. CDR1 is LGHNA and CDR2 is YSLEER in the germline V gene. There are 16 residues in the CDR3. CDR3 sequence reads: CASSQDSQGAVTEASF. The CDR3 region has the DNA TGCGCCAGCAGCCAAGACTCCCAGGGGGCGGTTACTGAAGCTTCCTTT.

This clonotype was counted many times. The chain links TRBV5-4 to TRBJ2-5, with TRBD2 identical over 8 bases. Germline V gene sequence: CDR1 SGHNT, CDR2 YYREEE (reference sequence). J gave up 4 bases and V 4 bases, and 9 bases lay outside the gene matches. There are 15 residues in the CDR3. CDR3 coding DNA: TGTGCCAGCAGCGCTGGGACTAGAGGAATAGAGACCCAGTACTTC. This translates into CASSAGTRGIETQYF.

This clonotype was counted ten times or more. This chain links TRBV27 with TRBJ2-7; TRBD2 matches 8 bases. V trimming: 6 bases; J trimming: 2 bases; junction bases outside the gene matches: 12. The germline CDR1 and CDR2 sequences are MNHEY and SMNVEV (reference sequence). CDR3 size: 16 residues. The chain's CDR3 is CASSPMPGLGTYEQYF. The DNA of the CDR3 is TGTGCCAGCAGCCCAATGCCGGGACTAGGGACCTACGAGCAGTACTTC.

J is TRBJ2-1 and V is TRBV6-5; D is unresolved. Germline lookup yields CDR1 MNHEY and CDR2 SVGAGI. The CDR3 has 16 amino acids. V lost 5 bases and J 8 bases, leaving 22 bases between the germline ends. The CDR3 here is CASSSTGPLGVDEQFF. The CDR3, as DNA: TGTGCCAGCAGTAGCACGGGCCCACTTGGCGTCGATGAGCAGTTCTTC.

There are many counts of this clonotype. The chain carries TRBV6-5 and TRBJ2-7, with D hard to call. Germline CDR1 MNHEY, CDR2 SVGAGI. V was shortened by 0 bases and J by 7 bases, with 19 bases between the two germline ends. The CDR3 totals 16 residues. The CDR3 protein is CASSYSSMDGGREQYF. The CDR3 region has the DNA TGTGCCAGCAGTTACTCTTCAATGGACGGCGGACGGGAGCAGTACTTC.

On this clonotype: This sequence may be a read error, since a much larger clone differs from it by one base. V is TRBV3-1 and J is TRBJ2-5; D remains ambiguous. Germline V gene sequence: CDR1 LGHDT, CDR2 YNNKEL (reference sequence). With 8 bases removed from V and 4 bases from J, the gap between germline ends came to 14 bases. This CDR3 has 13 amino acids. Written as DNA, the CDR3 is TGTGCCAGCCTTGCTGGGTCTAGAGAGACCCAGTACTTC. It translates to CASLAGSRETQYF.

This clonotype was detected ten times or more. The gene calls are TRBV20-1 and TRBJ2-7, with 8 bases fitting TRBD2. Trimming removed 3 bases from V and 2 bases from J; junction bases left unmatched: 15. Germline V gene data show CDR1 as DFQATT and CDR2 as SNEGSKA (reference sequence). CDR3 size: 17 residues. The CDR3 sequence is CSASRVGSGTSAYEQYF. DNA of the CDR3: TGCAGTGCTAGTAGGGTGGGGTCCGGGACTAGTGCCTACGAGCAGTACTTC.

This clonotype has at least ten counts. CDR3 protein: CASSPVPLWSDHQDTQYF. CDR3 sequence (DNA): TGTGCCAGCAGCCCAGTACCCCTTTGGAGCGACCACCAAGATACGCAGTATTTT. This chain connects TRBV14 to TRBJ2-3; D unresolved. The CDR3 is made up of 18 amino acids. Trimming removed 4 bases at V and 5 bases at J, with 25 bases between. Germline CDR1 reads SGHDN; CDR2 reads FVKESK.

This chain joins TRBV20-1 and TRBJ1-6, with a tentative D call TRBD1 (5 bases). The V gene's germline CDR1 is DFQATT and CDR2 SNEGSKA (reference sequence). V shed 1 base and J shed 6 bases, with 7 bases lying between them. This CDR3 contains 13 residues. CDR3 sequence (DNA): TGCAGTGCTAGAGCGGACATTAATTCACCCCTCCACTTT. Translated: CSARADINSPLHF.

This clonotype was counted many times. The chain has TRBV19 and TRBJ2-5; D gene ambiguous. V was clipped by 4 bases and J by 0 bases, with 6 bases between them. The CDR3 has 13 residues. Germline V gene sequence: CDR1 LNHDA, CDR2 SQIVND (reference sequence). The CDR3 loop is CASSSENQETQYF. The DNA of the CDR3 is TGTGCCAGTAGTAGCGAAAACCAAGAGACCCAGTACTTC.

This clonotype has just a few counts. The CDR3 spells CSARDQSYEKLFF. For the CDR3, the DNA is TGCAGTGCTAGAGACCAGTCGTATGAAAAACTGTTTTTT. The chain employs TRBV20-1 and TRBJ1-4; no clear D. V lost 0 bases to trimming and J lost 6 bases, with 8 bases between them. Germline CDR1 reads DFQATT; CDR2 reads SNEGSKA (reference sequence). The CDR3 sequence is 13 residues long.